This T cell receptor beta chain was recorded in a study of CD8+ T cells in alopecia areata. Study as a whole: Oral tofacitinib, 5 to 10 mg twice daily, was given in an open-label trial.

Study-level findings and limits: TCR sharing across patients was less clear than in mice, possibly HLA-related. Scalp sample sequencing also detects resident alphabeta T cells of normal skin.

Germline V gene data show CDR1 as SGHDN and CDR2 as FVKESK. This CDR3 is 18 amino acids long. The V and J ends lost 1 base and 3 bases respectively, with 21 bases between them. On this clone itself: Its specificity is not known.

Extracted RNA was reverse transcribed, and the resulting cDNA served as sequencing template. Profiled with immunoSEQ multiplex PCR; TCRdb holds only in-frame clones, not every one. Here the sample spans approximately 140,000 clones, roughly 44% being singletons. The sample taken for sequencing was CD4+ T cells sorted from blood. This TCR was recovered from a human donor with alopecia areata. The V call is TRBV14, the J call TRBJ2-5, with a possible D match to TRBD2 (5 bases). CDR3: CASSQAPPGSRIEETQYF. The CDR3 DNA reads as TGTGCCAGCAGCCAAGCCCCGCCGGGAAGCAGGATCGAAGAGACCCAGTACTTC.